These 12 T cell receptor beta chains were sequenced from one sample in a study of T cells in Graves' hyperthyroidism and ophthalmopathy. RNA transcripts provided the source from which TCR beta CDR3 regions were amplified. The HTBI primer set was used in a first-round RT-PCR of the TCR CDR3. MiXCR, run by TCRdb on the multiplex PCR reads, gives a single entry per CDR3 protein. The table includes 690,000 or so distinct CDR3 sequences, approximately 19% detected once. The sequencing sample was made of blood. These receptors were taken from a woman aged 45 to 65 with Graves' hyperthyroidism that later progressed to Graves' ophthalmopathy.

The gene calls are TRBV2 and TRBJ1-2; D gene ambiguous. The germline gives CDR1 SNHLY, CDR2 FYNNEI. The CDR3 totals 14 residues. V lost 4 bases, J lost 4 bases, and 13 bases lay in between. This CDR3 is CASSANTGVYGYTF. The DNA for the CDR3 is TGTGCCAGCAGTGCGAACACGGGAGTCTATGGCTACACCTTC.

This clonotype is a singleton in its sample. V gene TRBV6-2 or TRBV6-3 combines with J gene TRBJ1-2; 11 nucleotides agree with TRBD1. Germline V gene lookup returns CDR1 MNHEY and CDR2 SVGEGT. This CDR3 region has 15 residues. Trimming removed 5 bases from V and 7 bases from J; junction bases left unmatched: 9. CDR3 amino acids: CASSLRRTGGSGYTF. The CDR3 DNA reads TGTGCCAGCAGTCTTCGAAGGACAGGGGGCTCTGGCTACACCTTC.

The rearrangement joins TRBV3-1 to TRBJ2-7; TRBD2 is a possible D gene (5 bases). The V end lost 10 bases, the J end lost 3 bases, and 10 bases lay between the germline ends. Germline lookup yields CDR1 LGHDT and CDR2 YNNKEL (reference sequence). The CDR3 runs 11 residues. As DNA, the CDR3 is TGTGCCACCGGGGATGTCTACGAGCAGTACTTC. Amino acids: CATGDVYEQYF.

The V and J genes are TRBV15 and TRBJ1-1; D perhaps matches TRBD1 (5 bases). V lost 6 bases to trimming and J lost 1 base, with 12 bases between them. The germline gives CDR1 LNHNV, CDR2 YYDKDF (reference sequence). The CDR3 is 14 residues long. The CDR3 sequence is CATSTGGENTEAFF. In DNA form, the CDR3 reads TGTGCCACCAGTACGGGGGGGGAGAACACTGAAGCTTTCTTT.

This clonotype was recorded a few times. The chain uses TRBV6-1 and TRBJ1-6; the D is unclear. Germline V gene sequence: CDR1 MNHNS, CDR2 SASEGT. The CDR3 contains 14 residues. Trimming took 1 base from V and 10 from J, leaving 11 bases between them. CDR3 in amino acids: CASSEGNHGSPLHF. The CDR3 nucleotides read TGTGCCAGCAGTGAAGGGAACCACGGGTCACCCCTCCACTTT.

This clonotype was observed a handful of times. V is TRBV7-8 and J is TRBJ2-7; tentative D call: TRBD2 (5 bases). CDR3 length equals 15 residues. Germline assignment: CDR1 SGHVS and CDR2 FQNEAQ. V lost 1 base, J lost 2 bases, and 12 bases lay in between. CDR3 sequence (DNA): TGTGCCAGCAGCTTAGACGGGAACGGGGCCTACGAGCAGTACTTC. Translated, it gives CASSLDGNGAYEQYF.

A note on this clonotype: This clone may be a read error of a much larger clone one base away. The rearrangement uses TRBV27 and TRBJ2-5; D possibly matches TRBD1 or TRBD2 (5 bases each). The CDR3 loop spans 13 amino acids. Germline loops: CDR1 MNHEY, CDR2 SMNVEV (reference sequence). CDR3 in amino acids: CASSSGTRETPYF. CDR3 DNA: TGTGCCAGCAGTTCCGGGACGAGAGAGACCCCGTACTTC.

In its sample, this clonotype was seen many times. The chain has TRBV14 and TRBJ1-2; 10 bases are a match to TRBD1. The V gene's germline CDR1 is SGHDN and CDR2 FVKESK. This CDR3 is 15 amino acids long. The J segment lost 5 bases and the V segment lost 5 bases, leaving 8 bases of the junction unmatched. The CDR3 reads CASSFRDRGVYGYTF. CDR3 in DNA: TGTGCCAGCAGCTTCCGGGACAGGGGTGTATATGGCTACACCTTC.

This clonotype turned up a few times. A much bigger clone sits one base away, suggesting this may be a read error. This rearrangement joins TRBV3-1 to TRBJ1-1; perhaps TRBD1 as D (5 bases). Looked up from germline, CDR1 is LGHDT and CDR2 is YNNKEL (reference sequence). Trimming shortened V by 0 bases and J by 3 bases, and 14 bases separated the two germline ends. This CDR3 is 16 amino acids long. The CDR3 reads CASSQERAGMDTEAFF. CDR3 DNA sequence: TGTGCCAGCAGCCAAGAAAGGGCAGGGATGGACACTGAAGCTTTCTTT.

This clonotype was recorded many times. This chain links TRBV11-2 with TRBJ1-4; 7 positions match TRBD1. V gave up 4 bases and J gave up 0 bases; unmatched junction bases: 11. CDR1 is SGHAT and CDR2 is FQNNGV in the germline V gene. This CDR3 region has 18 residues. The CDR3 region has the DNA TGTGCCAGCAGCTCCATACAGGGGACCCGGGCAACTAATGAAAAACTGTTTTTT. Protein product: CASSSIQGTRATNEKLFF.

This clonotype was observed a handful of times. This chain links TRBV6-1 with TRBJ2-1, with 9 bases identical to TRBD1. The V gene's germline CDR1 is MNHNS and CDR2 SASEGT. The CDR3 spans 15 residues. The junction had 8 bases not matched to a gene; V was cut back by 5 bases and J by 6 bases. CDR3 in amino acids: CASSYGTGGLNEQFF. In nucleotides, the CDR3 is TGTGCCAGCAGTTACGGTACAGGGGGCCTCAATGAGCAGTTCTTC.

DNA of the CDR3: TGTGCCAGCAGCTTGTGGGAGGGTGGCTACACCTTC. Its protein is CASSLWEGGYTF. The rearrangement links TRBV5-6 to TRBJ1-2, with D unresolved. The CDR3 is 12 residues long. V was clipped by 1 base and J by 7 bases, with 8 bases between them. In germline, CDR1 is SGHDT, CDR2 YYEEEE.